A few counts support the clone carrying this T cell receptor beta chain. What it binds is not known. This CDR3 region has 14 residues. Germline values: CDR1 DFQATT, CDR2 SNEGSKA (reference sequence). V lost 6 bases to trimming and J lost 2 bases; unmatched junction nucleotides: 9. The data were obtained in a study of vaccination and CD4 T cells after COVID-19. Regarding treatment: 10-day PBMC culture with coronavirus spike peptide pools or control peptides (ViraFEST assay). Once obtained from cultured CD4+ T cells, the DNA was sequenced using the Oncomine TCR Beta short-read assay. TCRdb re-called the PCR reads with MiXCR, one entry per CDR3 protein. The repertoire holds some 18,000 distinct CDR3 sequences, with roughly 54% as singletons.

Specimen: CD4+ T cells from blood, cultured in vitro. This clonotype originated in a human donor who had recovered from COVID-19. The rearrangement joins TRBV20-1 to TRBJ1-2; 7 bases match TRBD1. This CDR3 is CSAPKGAENYGYTF. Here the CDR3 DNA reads TGCAGTGCCCCGAAGGGGGCGGAAAACTATGGCTACACCTTC.